This TCR beta chain was sequenced during a study of shared clonotypes between healthy human individuals. V lost 6 bases and J 8 bases, leaving 16 bases between the germline ends. Germline V gives CDR1 MDHEN, CDR2 SYDVKM. This CDR3 has 13 residues. Profiling relied on immunoSEQ multiplex PCR, and the TCRdb table lists in-frame clones only, not all of them. The sample consists of around 1,900,000 clones, 90% to 95% of them appearing once. Naive CD8 cells were CD45RO-negative, positively selected for CCR7, excluding terminally differentiated effector memory CD45RA+ cells. Sequencing input: naive CD8+ T cells from PBMCs. The source is a man aged 18 to 29 in good health. Some clones in this sample may be carry-over from other donors' samples. The chain is built from TRBV28 and TRBJ1-2; perhaps TRBD1 as D (6 bases). The CDR3 sequence: CASRKSGEGGYTF. In DNA, the CDR3 is TGTGCCAGCAGAAAATCAGGGGAAGGAGGCTACACCTTC.